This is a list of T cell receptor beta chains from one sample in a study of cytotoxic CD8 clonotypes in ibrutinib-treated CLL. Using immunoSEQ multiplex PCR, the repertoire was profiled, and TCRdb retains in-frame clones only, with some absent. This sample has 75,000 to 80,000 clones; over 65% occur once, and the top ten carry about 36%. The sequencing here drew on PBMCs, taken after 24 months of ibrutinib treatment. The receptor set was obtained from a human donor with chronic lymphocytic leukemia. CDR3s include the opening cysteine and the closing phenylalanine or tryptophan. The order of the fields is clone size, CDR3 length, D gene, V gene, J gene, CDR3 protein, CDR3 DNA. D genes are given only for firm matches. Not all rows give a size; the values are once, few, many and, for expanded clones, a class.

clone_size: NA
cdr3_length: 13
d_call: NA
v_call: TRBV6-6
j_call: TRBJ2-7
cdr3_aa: CASARDKTYEQYF
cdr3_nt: TGTGCCAGCGCCCGGGACAAGACCTACGAGCAGTACTTC

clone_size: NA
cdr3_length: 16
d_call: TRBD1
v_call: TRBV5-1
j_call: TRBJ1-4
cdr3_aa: CASSLGQTGQNEKLFF
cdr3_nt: TGCGCCAGCAGCTTGGGGCAGACAGGGCAAAATGAAAAACTGTTTTTT

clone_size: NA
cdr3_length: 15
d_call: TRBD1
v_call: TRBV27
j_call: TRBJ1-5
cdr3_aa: CASSFGQGANQPQHF
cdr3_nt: TGTGCCAGCAGTTTCGGACAGGGTGCGAATCAGCCCCAGCATTTT

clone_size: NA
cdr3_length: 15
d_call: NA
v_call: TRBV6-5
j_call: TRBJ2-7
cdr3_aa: CASSYSPDVSYEQYF
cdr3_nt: TGTGCCAGCAGTTACTCCCCGGACGTCTCCTACGAGCAGTACTTC

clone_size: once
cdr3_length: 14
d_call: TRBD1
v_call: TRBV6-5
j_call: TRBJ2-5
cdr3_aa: CASSYETGWETQYF
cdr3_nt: TGTGCCAGCAGTTACGAGACAGGGTGGGAGACCCAGTACTTC

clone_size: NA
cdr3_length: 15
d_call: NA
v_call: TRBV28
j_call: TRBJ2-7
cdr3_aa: CASTDSAPGLGEQYF
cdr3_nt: TGTGCCAGCACTGACTCGGCGCCTGGATTGGGGGAGCAGTACTTC

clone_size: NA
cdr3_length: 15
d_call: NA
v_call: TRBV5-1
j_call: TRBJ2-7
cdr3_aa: CASSLDSAPTYEQYF
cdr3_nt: TGCGCCAGCAGCTTGGATTCGGCTCCCACCTACGAGCAGTACTTC

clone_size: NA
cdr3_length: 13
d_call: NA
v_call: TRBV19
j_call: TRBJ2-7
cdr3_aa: CASSINTLHEQYF
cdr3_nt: TGTGCCAGTAGTATAAACACCCTCCACGAGCAGTACTTC

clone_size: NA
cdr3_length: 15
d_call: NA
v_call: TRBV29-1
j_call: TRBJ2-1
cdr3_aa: CSAPEGGGRRHEQFF
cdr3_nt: TGCAGCGCCCCCGAAGGGGGGGGCCGACGGCATGAGCAGTTCTTC

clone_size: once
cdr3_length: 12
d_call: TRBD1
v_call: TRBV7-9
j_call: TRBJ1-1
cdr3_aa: CASSGDSREAFF
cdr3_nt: TGTGCCAGCAGCGGGGACAGTCGAGAAGCTTTCTTT

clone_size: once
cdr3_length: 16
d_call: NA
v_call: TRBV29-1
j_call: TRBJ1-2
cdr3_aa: CSVEDRDQLGYYGYTF
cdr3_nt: TGCAGCGTTGAAGACAGGGACCAATTGGGTTATTATGGCTACACCTTC

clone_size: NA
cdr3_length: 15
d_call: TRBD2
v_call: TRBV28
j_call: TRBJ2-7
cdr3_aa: CASSPGGANSYEQYF
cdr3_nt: TGTGCCAGCAGCCCGGGGGGGGCGAACTCCTACGAGCAGTACTTC

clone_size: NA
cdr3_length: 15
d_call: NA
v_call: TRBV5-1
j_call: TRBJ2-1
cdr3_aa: CASSPAPGEDNEQFF
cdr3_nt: TGCGCCAGCAGCCCTGCACCAGGGGAGGACAATGAGCAGTTCTTC

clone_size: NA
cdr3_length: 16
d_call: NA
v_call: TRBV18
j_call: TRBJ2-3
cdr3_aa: CASSQSRGASTDTQYF
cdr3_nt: TGTGCCAGCTCACAAAGCCGGGGCGCAAGCACAGATACGCAGTATTTT

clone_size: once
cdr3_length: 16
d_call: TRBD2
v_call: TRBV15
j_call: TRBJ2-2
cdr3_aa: CATSRTGLAETGELFF
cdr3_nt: TGTGCCACCAGCAGGACGGGACTAGCGGAGACCGGGGAGCTGTTTTTT

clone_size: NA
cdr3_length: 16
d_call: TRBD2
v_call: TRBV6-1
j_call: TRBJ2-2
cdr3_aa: CASSEYSGRFTGELFF
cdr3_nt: TGTGCCAGCAGTGAATATAGCGGGAGATTTACCGGGGAGCTGTTTTTT

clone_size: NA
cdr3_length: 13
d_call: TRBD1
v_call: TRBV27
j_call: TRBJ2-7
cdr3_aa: CASTGTGGYEQYF
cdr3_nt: TGTGCCAGCACCGGGACAGGGGGTTACGAGCAGTACTTC

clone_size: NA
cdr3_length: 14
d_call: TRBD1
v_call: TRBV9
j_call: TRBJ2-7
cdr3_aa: CASSVGGQGYEQYF
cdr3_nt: TGTGCCAGCAGCGTAGGAGGACAGGGGTACGAGCAGTACTTC

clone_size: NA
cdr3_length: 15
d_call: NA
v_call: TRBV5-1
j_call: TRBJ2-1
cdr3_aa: CASSLGRTSYNEQFF
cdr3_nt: TGCGCCAGCAGCTTGGGCAGAACCTCCTACAATGAGCAGTTCTTC

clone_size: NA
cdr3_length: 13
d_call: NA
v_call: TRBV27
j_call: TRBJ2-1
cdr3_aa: CASSLYMGNEQFF
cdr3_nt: TGTGCCAGCAGTTTGTATATGGGTAATGAGCAGTTCTTC

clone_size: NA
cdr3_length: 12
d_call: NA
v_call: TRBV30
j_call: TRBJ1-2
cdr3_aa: CAWSVGGGGYTF
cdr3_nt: TGTGCCTGGAGCGTGGGGGGAGGAGGCTACACCTTC

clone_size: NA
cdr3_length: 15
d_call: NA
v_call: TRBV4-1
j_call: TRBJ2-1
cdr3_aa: CASSPPGAGHNEQFF
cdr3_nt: TGCGCCAGCAGCCCCCCAGGGGCGGGGCACAATGAGCAGTTCTTC

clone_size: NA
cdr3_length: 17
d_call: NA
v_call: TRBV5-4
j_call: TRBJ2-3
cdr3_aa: CASSSDGGGSPGDTQYF
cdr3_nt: TGTGCCAGCAGCTCGGATGGGGGGGGCTCCCCCGGAGATACGCAGTATTTT

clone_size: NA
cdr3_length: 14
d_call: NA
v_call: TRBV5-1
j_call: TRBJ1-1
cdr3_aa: CASSLKRMNTEAFF
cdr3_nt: TGCGCCAGCAGCTTGAAGAGAATGAACACTGAAGCTTTCTTT

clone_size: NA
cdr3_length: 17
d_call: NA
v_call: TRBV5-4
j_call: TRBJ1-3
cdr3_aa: CASSPPQGRSIVVTIYF
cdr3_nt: TGTGCCAGCAGCCCGCCCCAGGGACGGAGTATTGTTGTCACCATATATTTT

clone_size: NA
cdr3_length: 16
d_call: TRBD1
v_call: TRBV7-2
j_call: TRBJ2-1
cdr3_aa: CASSLVDPTGGNEQFF
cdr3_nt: TGTGCCAGCAGCTTAGTCGATCCCACAGGGGGAAATGAGCAGTTCTTC

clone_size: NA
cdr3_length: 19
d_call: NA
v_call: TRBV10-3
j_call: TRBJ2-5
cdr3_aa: CAISGLGGGKTGDAETQYF
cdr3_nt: TGTGCCATCAGTGGTTTAGGAGGGGGTAAAACAGGGGACGCAGAGACCCAGTACTTC

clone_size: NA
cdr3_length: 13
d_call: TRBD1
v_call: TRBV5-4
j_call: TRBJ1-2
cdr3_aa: CASRPTGVDGYTF
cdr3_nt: TGTGCCAGCAGGCCAACAGGGGTCGATGGCTACACCTTC

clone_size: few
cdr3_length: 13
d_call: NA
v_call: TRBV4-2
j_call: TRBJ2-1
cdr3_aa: CASSQEMTGEQFF
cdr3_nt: TGTGCCAGCAGCCAAGAGATGACGGGGGAGCAGTTCTTC

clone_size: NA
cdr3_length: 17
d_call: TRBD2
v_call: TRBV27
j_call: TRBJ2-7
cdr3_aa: CASWMPVTSGGAYEQYF
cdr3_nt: TGTGCCAGCTGGATGCCGGTGACTAGCGGGGGAGCCTACGAGCAGTACTTC

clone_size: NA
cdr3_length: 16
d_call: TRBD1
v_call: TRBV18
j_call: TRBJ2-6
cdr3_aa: CASSPNRGRGANVLTF
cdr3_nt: TGTGCCAGCTCACCAAACAGGGGGCGCGGGGCCAACGTCCTGACTTTC

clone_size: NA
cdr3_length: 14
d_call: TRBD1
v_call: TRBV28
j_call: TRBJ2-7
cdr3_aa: CASRKGQATYEQYF
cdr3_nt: TGTGCCAGCAGAAAGGGACAGGCAACCTACGAGCAGTACTTC

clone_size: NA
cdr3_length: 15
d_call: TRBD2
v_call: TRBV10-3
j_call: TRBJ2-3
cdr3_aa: CAISLAGGSTDTQYF
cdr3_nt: TGTGCCATCAGTTTAGCGGGGGGGAGTACAGATACGCAGTATTTT

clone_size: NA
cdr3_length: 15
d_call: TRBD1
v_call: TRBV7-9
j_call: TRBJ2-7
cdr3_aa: CASSPRAGGAYEQYF
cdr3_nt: TGTGCCAGCAGCCCACGGGCAGGGGGCGCTTACGAGCAGTACTTC

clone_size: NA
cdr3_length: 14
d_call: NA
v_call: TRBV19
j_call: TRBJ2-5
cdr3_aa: CASSIRDYQETQYF
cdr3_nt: TGTGCCAGTAGTATCCGGGACTACCAAGAGACCCAGTACTTC

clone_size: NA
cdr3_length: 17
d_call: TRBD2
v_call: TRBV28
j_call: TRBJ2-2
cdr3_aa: CASGDWTSRLNTGELFF
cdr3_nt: TGTGCCAGCGGGGACTGGACTAGCAGATTAAACACCGGGGAGCTGTTTTTT

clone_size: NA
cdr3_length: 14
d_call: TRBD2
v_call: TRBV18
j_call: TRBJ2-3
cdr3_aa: CASSPALAGDTQYF
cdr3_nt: TGTGCCAGCTCACCAGCACTAGCGGGAGATACGCAGTATTTT

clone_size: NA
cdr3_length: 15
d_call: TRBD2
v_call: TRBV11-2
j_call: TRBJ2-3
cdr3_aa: CASSFSSGSTDTQYF
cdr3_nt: TGTGCCAGCAGCTTTTCGAGCGGGAGTACAGATACGCAGTATTTT

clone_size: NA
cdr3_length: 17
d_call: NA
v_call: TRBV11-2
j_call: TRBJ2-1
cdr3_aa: CASSSPTRGGSYNEQFF
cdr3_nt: TGTGCCAGCAGCTCCCCCACTAGAGGGGGTTCCTACAATGAGCAGTTCTTC

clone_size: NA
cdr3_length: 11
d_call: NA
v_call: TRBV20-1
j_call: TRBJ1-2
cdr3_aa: CSARLVYGYTF
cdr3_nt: TGCAGTGCTAGACTGGTCTATGGCTACACCTTC

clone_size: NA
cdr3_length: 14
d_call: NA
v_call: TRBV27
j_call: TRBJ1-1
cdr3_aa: CASSLQSPGSEAFF
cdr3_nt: TGTGCCAGCAGTTTACAATCCCCGGGGAGTGAAGCTTTCTTT

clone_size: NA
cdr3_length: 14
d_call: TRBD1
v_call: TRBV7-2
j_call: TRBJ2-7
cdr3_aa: CASTEDRGTYEQYF
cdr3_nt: TGTGCCAGCACCGAAGACAGGGGTACCTACGAGCAGTACTTC